This T cell receptor beta chain is drawn from a study of T cell responses to AZD1222 COVID-19 vaccine. Comment on this clone: Its antigen is still unknown.

Only in-frame clones appear in the TCRdb table, and some are missing; sequencing was by immunoSEQ multiplex PCR. This sample yields 70,000 to 95,000 clones, of which around 90% are seen a single time; around 8% belongs to the top ten. The study pooled second doses at about 4 or about 12 weeks. CDR1 and CDR2 (germline): MDHEN, SYDVKM. V dropped 3 bases and J dropped 6 bases, with 17 bases sitting between them. This CDR3 has 15 residues. The study, taken as a whole, reports: Repertoires in all cases were sampled only once the peak T cell response had passed. The donor cohort was predominantly white British with a female majority, and clonal diversity may have been underestimated.

This sequence was found in an adult who received the AZD1222 COVID-19 vaccine. V usage is TRBV28 and J usage is TRBJ1-2; maybe TRBD1 (5 bases). Sequenced here: peripheral blood, sampled 28 days after the second AZD1222 dose. CDR3: CASSLGGTVMDGYTF. CDR3 bases: TGTGCCAGCAGTTTGGGCGGGACGGTGATGGATGGCTACACCTTC.